The T cell receptor beta chain described here comes from a study of T cells in Graves' hyperthyroidism and ophthalmopathy. Notes on the study in general: In blood, most of the thyroid clonotypes expanded above 0.001 were also present.

This clonotype came up a few times. What it binds is not known. Regions amplified from RNA transcripts were the TCR beta CDR3 regions. Researchers ran a first-round RT-PCR on the TCR CDR3 using the HTBI primer set. TCRdb processed the multiplex PCR reads anew with MiXCR; each CDR3 protein has one entry. The sample includes roughly 500,000 distinct CDR3 sequences, approximately 24% of them seen just once. Trimming shortened V by 7 bases and J by 6 bases, and 10 bases separated the two germline ends. Germline-derived CDR1 and CDR2 are MNHNS and SASEGT. The CDR3 loop spans 12 amino acids. PBMCs were derived from roughly 10 ml fresh peripheral blood.

J is TRBJ1-5 and V is TRBV6-1; D gene uncertain. The receptor comes from a woman aged 25 to 39 with Graves' ophthalmopathy. The specimen sequenced was blood. The CDR3 bases are TGTGCCAGCAAGGGCGCGGGTCAGCCCCAGCATTTT. Residues: CASKGAGQPQHF.